These 32 T cell receptor beta chains came from one sample sequenced in a study of cytomegalovirus exposure and HLA in healthy donors. Repertoires were generated with immunoSEQ multiplex PCR, while TCRdb's copy carries only in-frame clones and drops some. The sample has 95,000 to 120,000 clones, about 85% seen once. The sample was PBMCs. The receptor set was obtained from a woman between 18 and 30 years old in good health and CMV-seronegative.

The gene calls are TRBV7-9 and TRBJ2-3, with D tentatively TRBD1 (6 bases). The V gene lost 1 base and the J gene lost 1 base, with 6 bases spanning the gap. The CDR3 covers 14 residues. Germline CDR1 and CDR2: SEHNR and FQNEAQ (reference sequence). The CDR3 region has the DNA TGTGCCAGCAGCTTAGGACAGGGCACAGATACGCAGTATTTT. It translates to CASSLGQGTDTQYF.

The chain joins TRBV6-1 to TRBJ2-2; 8 bases line up with TRBD1. This CDR3 has 15 amino acids. In germline, CDR1 is MNHNS, CDR2 SASEGT. With 9 bases clipped from V and 0 bases from J, the junction kept 6 bases outside the gene matches. The CDR3 is CASKDRGPNTGELFF. In nucleotides, the CDR3 is TGTGCCAGTAAAGACAGGGGCCCGAACACCGGGGAGCTGTTTTTT.

The CDR3, as DNA: TGTGCCAGCACCCCTTTCCGGGACAGCGCTACCATGAACACTGAAGCTTTCTTT. It codes for CASTPFRDSATMNTEAFF. V is TRBV27 and J is TRBJ1-1, with TRBD1 matching over 7 bases. The germline CDR1 and CDR2 sequences are MNHEY and SMNVEV (reference sequence). J was trimmed by 0 bases and V by 7 bases; bases with no gene match: 17. The CDR3 extends over 18 amino acids.

The chain uses TRBV5-4 and TRBJ1-1; unclear D gene. The CDR3 extends over 15 amino acids. Germline V CDR1 and CDR2: SGHNT, YYREEE (reference sequence). V was shortened by 0 bases and J by 0 bases, with 9 bases between the two germline ends. For the CDR3, the DNA is TGTGCCAGCAGCTTGGAACAGCAAGTGAACACTGAAGCTTTCTTT. It is translated as CASSLEQQVNTEAFF.

The V and J genes are TRBV27 and TRBJ1-1, with D possibly being TRBD1 (5 bases). Germline V lookup: CDR1 MNHEY, CDR2 SMNVEV (reference sequence). The CDR3 consists of 14 residues. Trimming stripped 2 bases from V and 6 bases from J, with 13 bases between. CDR3 bases: TGTGCCAGCAGTTTAGCGGGGGTCTCCTCTGAAGCTTTCTTT. This encodes CASSLAGVSSEAFF.

The chain couples TRBV10-3 to TRBJ2-6; 8 bases line up with TRBD1. V was clipped by 6 bases and J by 2 bases; unmatched bases: 6. There are 16 residues in the CDR3. In germline, CDR1 is ENHRY, CDR2 SYGVKD. The CDR3 sequence: CAISPGTGAGANVLTF. In DNA form, the CDR3 reads TGTGCCATCAGCCCCGGGACAGGTGCTGGGGCCAACGTCCTGACTTTC.

The CDR3, as DNA: TGTGCCAGAAGCTTCGGTTTGCGGGTTCGGCAAGAGACCCAGTACTTC. This encodes CARSFGLRVRQETQYF. The V and J genes are TRBV5-3 and TRBJ2-5, with a tentative D call TRBD2 (5 bases). TRBV5-3 carries the ORF label, with uncertain function. The CDR3 consists of 16 residues. The V gene lost 2 bases and the J gene lost 2 bases, with 16 bases spanning the gap.

The chain is built from TRBV25-1 and TRBJ2-7, with 7 bases that match TRBD1. With 11 bases clipped from V and 0 bases from J, the junction kept 10 bases outside the gene matches. The CDR3 sequence is 14 residues long. Germline-derived CDR1 and CDR2 are MGHDK and SYGVNS. For the CDR3, the DNA is TGTGCCTCACAGGGGCAGTTCTTCTCCTACGAGCAGTACTTC. It encodes CASQGQFFSYEQYF.

V is TRBV10-3 and J is TRBJ1-2; 9 nucleotides line up with TRBD1. In germline, CDR1 is ENHRY, CDR2 SYGVKD. This CDR3 has 14 amino acids. J lost 5 bases, V lost 6 bases, and 7 bases had no gene match. The CDR3 sequence: CAISPEQGAYGYTF. The CDR3 DNA reads TGTGCCATCAGCCCGGAACAGGGGGCTTATGGCTACACCTTC.

The chain uses TRBV13 and TRBJ2-7; 9 nucleotides match TRBD2. CDR1 and CDR2 (germline): PRHDT, FYEKMQ (reference sequence). V shed 4 bases and J 4 bases; nucleotides not matched to a gene: 14. The CDR3 contains 17 residues. CDR3 in DNA: TGTGCCAGCAGCTCAAGGCTAGAGACTAGCGGTTTATACGAGCAGTACTTC. It translates to CASSSRLETSGLYEQYF.

The chain employs TRBV28 and TRBJ2-1; D is uncertain. Trimming stripped 2 bases from V and 0 bases from J, with 5 bases between. The CDR3 is made up of 14 amino acids. Germline V gene lookup returns CDR1 MDHEN and CDR2 SYDVKM. The CDR3 DNA sequence: TGTGCCAGCAGTTTAGCGGACTCCTACAATGAGCAGTTCTTC. This codes for CASSLADSYNEQFF.

DNA of the CDR3: TGCGCCAGCAGCCCAGGTGGGTCCATCTACGAGCAGTACTTC. Amino acids: CASSPGGSIYEQYF. V is TRBV5-1 and J is TRBJ2-7; D not resolved. The V end was cut by 4 bases, the J end by 3 bases, with 14 bases between. Germline CDR1 reads SGHRS; CDR2 reads YFSETQ. The CDR3 is made up of 14 amino acids.

At least ten counts were recorded for this clone. The chain joins TRBV2 to TRBJ1-2; D remains unclear. The CDR3 is made up of 11 amino acids. Germline CDR1 reads SNHLY; CDR2 reads FYNNEI. The V end lost 5 bases, the J end lost 9 bases, and 10 bases lay between the germline ends. This chain's CDR3 is CASSSDWSYTF. CDR3 nucleotides: TGTGCCAGCAGTTCCGACTGGAGCTACACCTTC. The complete variable domain, with remaining parts taken from reference TRBV2 and TRBJ1-2, reads EPEVTQTPSHQVTQMGQEVILRCVPISNHLYFYWYRQILGQKVEFLVSFYNNEISEKSEIFDDQFSVERPDGSNFTLKIRSTKLEDSAMYFCASSSDWSYTFGSGTRLTVV.

CDR3 loop: CVIGGGAEAFF. CDR3 in DNA: TGTGTCATCGGGGGGGGCGCTGAAGCTTTCTTT. The J gene is TRBJ1-1, the V gene TRBV27, with D tentatively TRBD1 (6 bases). This CDR3 has 11 residues. Germline V lookup: CDR1 MNHEY, CDR2 SMNVEV (reference sequence).

The chain couples TRBV18 to TRBJ2-1, with 9 bases lining up with TRBD1. The CDR3 has 13 amino acids. Germline loops: CDR1 KGHSH, CDR2 LQKENI. Trimming removed 4 bases from V and 6 bases from J; junction bases left unmatched: 1. CDR3 loop: CASSRDRVNEQFF. Written as DNA, the CDR3 is TGTGCCAGCTCACGGGACAGGGTCAATGAGCAGTTCTTC.

This clone appeared once. The chain has TRBV9 and TRBJ2-2; unclear D gene. Germline V gene data show CDR1 as SGDLS and CDR2 as YYNGEE. Deletions cut 0 bases from V and 4 bases from J, with 7 bases between. This CDR3 region has 14 residues. DNA for the CDR3: TGTGCCAGCAGCGTAGAATGGGCCACCGGGGAGCTGTTTTTT. Its translation is CASSVEWATGELFF.

V gene TRBV19 combines with J gene TRBJ2-5; 9 bases fit TRBD1. The CDR3 covers 13 residues. CDR1 is LNHDA, CDR2 SQIVND, per germline (reference sequence). The ends lost 6 bases at V and 5 bases at J; junction bases unmatched: 4. In DNA form, the CDR3 reads TGTGCCAGTAGCCCGACAGGGGGGGAGACCCAGTACTTC. Translation gives CASSPTGGETQYF. Drawing the rest from reference TRBV19 and TRBJ2-5, the complete variable domain is DGGITQSPKYLFRKEGQNVTLSCEQNLNHDAMYWYRQDPGQGLRLIYYSQIVNDFQKGDIAEGYSVSREKKESFPLTVTSAQKNPTAFYLCASSPTGGETQYFGPGTRLLVL.

This clone was counted a few times. This rearrangement joins TRBV5-1 to TRBJ1-2, with 7 bases aligning to TRBD1. The trim removed 0 bases at V and 0 bases at J, leaving 5 bases unmatched. Germline V gene lookup returns CDR1 SGHRS and CDR2 YFSETQ. The CDR3 sequence is 16 residues long. The CDR3: CASSLDGDSTNYGYTF. CDR3 DNA: TGCGCCAGCAGCTTGGATGGGGACAGCACTAACTATGGCTACACCTTC.

For the CDR3, the DNA is TGTGCCAGCAGCTTAGGTGCGCGCTACGAGCAGTACTTC. This sequence encodes CASSLGARYEQYF. This rearrangement joins TRBV7-9 to TRBJ2-7; D gene ambiguous. This CDR3 comprises 13 residues. CDR1 SEHNR and CDR2 FQNEAQ come from the germline V gene (reference sequence). Trimming pared 1 base from V and 3 bases from J, leaving 7 bases between.

This rearrangement joins TRBV2 to TRBJ2-3; the D is unclear. Trimming stripped 1 base from V and 2 bases from J, with 7 bases between. Per germline, CDR1 SNHLY and CDR2 FYNNEI. The CDR3 has 14 residues. CDR3 region: CASSEGRNTDTQYF. CDR3 coding DNA: TGTGCCAGCAGTGAAGGCAGAAACACAGATACGCAGTATTTT.

The DNA of the CDR3 is TGTGCCAGCAGTCTACAGACAAACACCGGGGAGCTGTTTTTT. Its protein product is CASSLQTNTGELFF. The J gene is TRBJ2-2, the V gene TRBV6-1; no definite D call. This CDR3 has 14 residues. Looked up from germline, CDR1 is MNHNS and CDR2 is SASEGT. The V gene lost 5 bases and the J gene lost 2 bases, with 9 bases spanning the gap.

The J gene is TRBJ1-4, the V gene TRBV28; no firm D call. Trimming cost V 2 bases and J 0 bases, with 7 bases left between them. The CDR3 extends over 15 amino acids. CDR1 is MDHEN and CDR2 is SYDVKM in the germline V gene. The CDR3 loop reads CASSLRRTTNEKLFF. As DNA, the CDR3 is TGTGCCAGCAGTTTACGCAGGACAACTAATGAAAAACTGTTTTTT.

This sequence joins TRBV5-1 and TRBJ1-2; D uncertain. V gave up 7 bases and J gave up 8 bases, with 21 bases separating them. CDR3 size: 14 residues. The germline CDR1 and CDR2 sequences are SGHRS and YFSETQ. CDR3 in amino acids: CASALRRPGRGYTF. The CDR3 bases are TGCGCCAGCGCTTTGAGGAGGCCAGGTCGCGGCTACACCTTC.

A single count supports this clone. This rearrangement joins TRBV7-9 to TRBJ2-7; a possible D gene is TRBD1 (5 bases). Germline lookup yields CDR1 SEHNR and CDR2 FQNEAQ (reference sequence). Trimming took off 2 bases at V and 2 bases at J, with 7 bases between the two ends. This CDR3 is built from 13 residues. The CDR3 protein is CASSLQGTYEQYF. DNA for the CDR3: TGTGCCAGCAGCTTACAGGGTACCTACGAGCAGTACTTC.

The chain employs TRBV19 and TRBJ1-5, with a weak D call TRBD1 (5 bases). CDR3 length: 12 residues. In germline, CDR1 is LNHDA, CDR2 SQIVND (reference sequence). The ends were cut back, 6 bases at V and 5 bases at J, with 8 bases in the middle. CDR3 sequence reads: CASSLGDQPQHF. CDR3 coding DNA: TGTGCCAGTAGCTTAGGGGATCAGCCCCAGCATTTT. Looking up the rest from reference TRBV19 and TRBJ1-5 gives the full variable domain: DGGITQSPKYLFRKEGQNVTLSCEQNLNHDAMYWYRQDPGQGLRLIYYSQIVNDFQKGDIAEGYSVSREKKESFPLTVTSAQKNPTAFYLCASSLGDQPQHFGDGTRLSIL.

The genes are TRBV7-9 and TRBJ2-7, with TRBD2 matching 8 bases. The CDR3 contains 13 residues. Germline CDR1 and CDR2: SEHNR and FQNEAQ (reference sequence). Trimming took 3 bases from V and 6 from J; bases not matched to a gene: 4. The chain's CDR3 is CASSFGGAAEQYF. The DNA for the CDR3 is TGTGCCAGCAGCTTCGGGGGGGCCGCCGAGCAGTACTTC.

This chain connects TRBV2 to TRBJ1-6; 7 nucleotides line up with TRBD1. CDR3 length: 14 residues. Unmatched junction bases numbered 7, after V lost 4 bases and J lost 10 bases. From germline, CDR1 is SNHLY and CDR2 FYNNEI. CDR3 sequence reads: CASSAKGAESPLHF. The CDR3 region has the DNA TGTGCCAGCAGTGCAAAGGGGGCAGAATCACCCCTCCACTTT.

The chain joins TRBV7-8 to TRBJ1-2; D is possibly TRBD1 (5 bases). From germline, CDR1 is SGHVS and CDR2 FQNEAQ. There are 14 residues in the CDR3. Deletions cut 3 bases from V and 8 bases from J, with 16 bases between. DNA of the CDR3: TGTGCCAGCAGCTTTAGACAGACGACTGGCGGCTACACCTTC. It specifies CASSFRQTTGGYTF.

This clone appeared a few times. J is TRBJ2-1 and V is TRBV6-1; the D gene is possibly TRBD1 (5 bases). The CDR3 runs to 12 residues. Germline values: CDR1 MNHNS, CDR2 SASEGT. Trimming removed 2 bases from V and 7 bases from J, with 6 bases in between. The CDR3 coding sequence is TGTGCCAGCAGTGAAAGGGGTAATGAGCAGTTCTTC. Translated, it gives CASSERGNEQFF.

The chain uses TRBV10-1 and TRBJ2-3; D gene uncertain. V lost 3 bases and J lost 1, with 11 bases in between. The CDR3 loop spans 15 amino acids. From germline, CDR1 is WNHNN and CDR2 SYGVQD (reference sequence). This chain's CDR3 is CASSDLRSGTDTQYF. CDR3 DNA: TGCGCCAGCAGTGACCTGAGATCTGGCACAGATACGCAGTATTTT.

The genes are TRBV12-5 and TRBJ1-2, with 7 nucleotides matching TRBD1. The germline V gene has CDR1 LGHNT and CDR2 FRNRAP. CDR3 length: 11 amino acids. The ends lost 6 bases at V and 5 bases at J; junction bases unmatched: 0. In DNA form, the CDR3 reads TGTGCTAGTGGGACAGGGTATGGCTACACCTTC. Protein: CASGTGYGYTF.

This clone was counted a single time. CDR3 loop: CAWSPSGNTEAFF. CDR3 nucleotides: TGTGCCTGGAGTCCAAGCGGGAACACTGAAGCTTTCTTT. V usage is TRBV30 and J usage is TRBJ1-1; D is undetermined. The CDR3 contains 13 residues. The germline V gene has CDR1 GTSNPN and CDR2 SVGIG (reference sequence). V lost 2 bases and J 1 base, leaving 8 bases between the germline ends.